This T cell receptor beta chain was captured by sequencing in a study of T cells in Graves' hyperthyroidism and ophthalmopathy (dated by TCRdb to between 2019 and 2020). Some background on the complete study: TCR V-J signatures able to tell the groups apart were searched for in a discovery cohort of approximately 95 patients, of whom more than 40 had Graves' ophthalmopathy and about 60 had stable Graves' hyperthyroidism. TCR Vbeta CDR3 sequencing of 130 to 150 peripheral blood samples (approximately 44 ophthalmopathy, roughly 74 hyperthyroidism and some 17 progressor patients) is reported in the paper. After blood sampling, hyperthyroidism patients were treated with methimazole at a starting dose of 30 mg daily, and ophthalmopathy patients were treated with high-dose intravenous methylprednisolone. Whether ophthalmopathy could be predicted prospectively was tested in an independent validation cohort made up of roughly 19 hyperthyroidism patients plus 17 patients who later progressed to ophthalmopathy. The 95 to 100 discovery patients were randomly divided into training and test sets at a 7:3 ratio. In more than 5 Graves' hyperthyroidism patients, the study also compared T-cell repertoires from thyroid tissue with T-cell repertoires from blood. What the authors observed across the whole study: Blood samples also contained most of the expanded thyroid clonotypes (frequency above 0.001), which suggests that blood repertoires may reflect thyroid immune responses. In cross-validation, a model built on a 13 V-J signature told ophthalmopathy apart from stable hyperthyroidism with approximately 90% sensitivity and around 84% specificity, and in testing the same model reached 80%/75%. No statistical method was used to fix the sample size in advance, and group allocation was not hidden from the investigators. During validation, the model predicted progression to ophthalmopathy a median of roughly six months ahead of onset, with just under 71% sensitivity and roughly 72% specificity.

On this clonotype itself: Its cognate antigen has yet to be identified. No much larger clonotype is one base removed from it; base qualities were not supplied.

The study excluded patients with uncontrolled infections, other autoimmune diseases, pregnancy or lactation. Diagnoses were based on clinical symptoms, serum thyroxine and TRAb, thyroid ultrasound and orbital computed tomography. Total RNA was extracted using Trizol reagent, and RNA quality was assessed on an Agilent 2100 Bioanalyzer. The CDR3 has 15 amino acids, counting the end cysteine and phenylalanine. The entry retains the CDR3 DNA only, 45 bases that are in frame from base 1. Compared with germline, V lacks 0 bases and J lacks 0 bases; bases without a gene match: 0. As encoded in the germline V gene, CDR1 is SGHRS while CDR2 is YFSETQ. Amplification of TCR beta CDR3 regions was carried out from RNA transcripts. A first-round RT-PCR of the TCR CDR3 used the HTBI primer set with the Qiagen OneStep RT-PCR kit. Libraries were constructed in a second round of multiplex PCR, after which size selection and purification were performed. The libraries were sequenced on an Illumina HiSeq2000 using paired-end 100 bp reads. Processing in the source paper ran as follows. Raw data were processed with SOAPnuke, discarding reads with adapters, uncalled bases, mean Phred below 15, or no exact constant-primer or identifier match. COPE v1.2.5 was used to merge high-quality paired reads, and clonotypes were defined as unique nucleotide sequences. MiTCR v1.1 was used to align clonotypes to the IMGT TRBV, TRBD and TRBJ reference segments. Only V-J combinations with frequency above 0.0001, covering 98% to 99.2% of repertoires, were analysed. The TCS score was defined as F50 (clonal expansion) divided by E x V (chaos), with BLOSUM62-based TCRdist calculated between CDR3 peptides within each V-J. Welch's t-statistics and random forest reduced 500 to 550 V-J features to 13, which were used in a naive Bayes classifier (R e1071). The Morisita-Horn index was used to measure how similar the thyroid and blood repertoires were. TCRdb reworked the public reads: Q25 trimming with fastp, MiXCR clone assembly, productive beta chains retained. Each record represents a unique CDR3 protein, reported with the most common genes and DNA among its rows. In this record, the V and J calls reflect TCRdb's handling and not the investigators' own analysis. Counted in this sample were 550,000 to 700,000 distinct CDR3 sequences; just over 45% of them appeared once. Clones ranked in the top ten supply around a fifth of the sample.

This clonotype was sampled from an adult woman with Graves' disease, either hyperthyroidism or ophthalmopathy (not recorded which). The sample taken for sequencing was peripheral blood or thyroid tissue (not recorded which). The chain joins TRBV5-1 to TRBJ2-3; 8 bases in the junction line up with TRBD2. CDR3 loop: CASSLERGSTDTQYF. The DNA sequence is given as TGCGCCAGCAGCTTGGAGCGGGGGAGCACAGATACGCAGTATTTT.